Each of the 5 T cell receptor beta chains below was sequenced from the same sample in a study of T cells in Graves' hyperthyroidism and ophthalmopathy. The TCR beta CDR3 regions underwent amplification using RNA transcripts as the source. The HTBI primer set was used in a first-round RT-PCR of the TCR CDR3. Via MiXCR, TCRdb re-called the multiplex PCR reads, giving one row per CDR3 protein. The table includes under 400,000 distinct CDR3 sequences, less than 20% detected once. The sequenced sample was blood. The receptor source for this set is a young woman with Graves' hyperthyroidism that later progressed to Graves' ophthalmopathy.

This clonotype was seen many times. This chain uses TRBV9 with TRBJ2-3, with D maybe TRBD2 (5 bases). Trimming pared 3 bases from V and 10 bases from J, leaving 9 bases between. This CDR3 is 11 amino acids long. In germline, CDR1 is SGDLS, CDR2 YYNGEE. CDR3 bases: TGTGCCAGCAGCGGCGGGCTCGCGCAGTATTTT. Residues: CASSGGLAQYF.

This clonotype was seen a few times. The chain employs TRBV28 and TRBJ2-3; 13 nucleotides agree with TRBD2. Germline V gives CDR1 MDHEN, CDR2 SYDVKM. The CDR3 sequence is 16 residues long. The trim removed 7 bases at V and 2 bases at J, leaving 6 bases unmatched. The CDR3 nucleotides read TGTGCCAGCACCAAGGGACTAGCGGGGCCCACAGATACGCAGTATTTT. Its protein product is CASTKGLAGPTDTQYF.

This clonotype was picked up many times. The V gene is TRBV27, the J gene TRBJ2-7, with 7 bases fitting TRBD1. Germline V gene lookup returns CDR1 MNHEY and CDR2 SMNVEV (reference sequence). V gave up 2 bases and J gave up 3 bases; unmatched junction bases: 4. CDR3 length equals 14 residues. CDR3 amino acids: CASSLVGQNYEQYF. Written as DNA, the CDR3 is TGTGCCAGCAGTTTAGTGGGACAGAACTACGAGCAGTACTTC.

This clonotype was counted many times. The rearrangement links TRBV4-1 to TRBJ1-1, with unresolved D. The CDR3 runs 14 residues. In germline, CDR1 is MGHRA, CDR2 YSYEKL. Between the trimmed V and J ends, which lost 1 base and 1 base, there was a span of 7 bases. CDR3 nucleotide sequence: TGCGCCAGCAGCCAAGGGAAATCGAACACTGAAGCTTTCTTT. It yields the protein CASSQGKSNTEAFF.

Only a few counts were recorded for this clonotype. The rearrangement links TRBV4-1 to TRBJ1-1; D not certain. Germline V CDR1 and CDR2: MGHRA, YSYEKL. CDR3 length: 13 amino acids. The ends were cut back, 3 bases at V and 1 base at J, with 6 bases in the middle. The DNA of the CDR3 is TGCGCCAGCAGCCACACAGAGAACACTGAAGCTTTCTTT. Residues: CASSHTENTEAFF.